These 15 T cell receptor beta chains were sequenced from one sample in a study of T cell repertoires in aging, cancer and after chemotherapy. Multiplex touch-down PCR with TRB-A/B primers amplified rearranged V-D-J TRB sequences. TCRdb fed the multiplex PCR reads into MiXCR, producing one record per CDR3 protein. The sample has 4,000 to 5,000 distinct CDR3 sequences; around two fifths are singletons. TCR beta rearrangements were amplified from peripheral blood genomic DNA. The source material was blood. The receptors shown here come from a human donor with a solid tumor.

The chain has TRBV19 and TRBJ1-5, with a weak D call TRBD1 (5 bases). The CDR3 covers 14 residues. V lost 7 bases and J 4 bases, leaving 14 bases between the germline ends. Germline V gene sequence: CDR1 LNHDA, CDR2 SQIVND (reference sequence). The CDR3 DNA is TGTGCCAGTAACCCCGGGGGTCCTAATCAGCCCCAGCATTTT. Residues: CASNPGGPNQPQHF.

This clonotype has just a few counts. V usage is TRBV20-1 and J usage is TRBJ2-7; D ambiguous. The CDR3 totals 14 residues. V was pared by 0 bases and J by 1 base, with 10 bases between. The germline V gene has CDR1 DFQATT and CDR2 SNEGSKA (reference sequence). The CDR3 DNA is TGCAGTGCTAGAGATCGCGCCGATTCCTACGAGCAGTACTTC. Protein product: CSARDRADSYEQYF.

The sample holds a few counts of this clonotype. The V gene is TRBV10-2, the J gene TRBJ2-1; D remains unclear. Trimming removed 3 bases from V and 4 bases from J, with 7 bases in between. The germline CDR1 and CDR2 sequences are WSHSY and SAAADI. The CDR3 runs 13 residues. The CDR3 loop is CASSDQVYNEQFF. CDR3 bases: TGCGCCAGCAGTGACCAGGTGTACAATGAGCAGTTCTTC.

This clonotype was seen a handful of times. V gene TRBV30 combines with J gene TRBJ1-1; 9 bases match TRBD1. The CDR3 runs to 13 residues. Looked up from germline, CDR1 is GTSNPN and CDR2 is SVGIG (reference sequence). After removal of 5 bases from V and 1 base from J, the junction contained 2 bases not matched to a gene. Here the CDR3 reads CAWLGQGNTEAFF. The CDR3 DNA reads as TGTGCCTGGCTGGGACAGGGGAACACTGAAGCTTTCTTT.

The rearrangement joins TRBV6-2 or TRBV6-3 to TRBJ1-4; 7 positions match TRBD1. Germline trimming cut 4 bases from V and 3 bases from J; bases unmatched to any gene: 5. The germline V gene has CDR1 MNHEY and CDR2 SVGEGT. The CDR3 sequence is 15 residues long. The CDR3 DNA reads as TGTGCCAGCAGTTCGGGACAGCTGTCTAATGAAAAACTGTTTTTT. Translating it yields CASSSGQLSNEKLFF.

About this clonotype itself: The junction departs from the called germline gene at one end, perhaps through a read error. The chain recombines TRBV11-2 with TRBJ2-1; possible D gene TRBD2, 6 bases. The germline gives CDR1 SGHAT, CDR2 FQNNGV. The CDR3 is 14 residues long. The CDR3 spells CASSQDSASDRRFF. Written as DNA, the CDR3 is TGCGCCAGCAGCCAAGATTCGGCTAGCGATCGTCGGTTCTTC. Together with reference TRBV11-2 and TRBJ2-1, the CDR3 gives the full variable domain: EAGVAQSPRYKIIEKRQSVAFWCNPISGHATLYWYQQILGQGPKLLIQFQNNGVVDDSQLPKDRFSAERLKGVDSTLKIQPAKLEDSAVYLCASSQDSASDRRFFGPGTRLTVL.

This clonotype has just a few counts. This chain connects TRBV6-2 or TRBV6-3 to TRBJ1-5, with D possibly matching TRBD1 (6 bases). Trimming stripped 2 bases from V and 0 bases from J, with 8 bases between. Germline V lookup: CDR1 MNHEY, CDR2 SVGEGT. This CDR3 is 15 amino acids long. DNA of the CDR3: TGTGCCAGCAGTTACGGGGGGCTTAGCAATCAGCCCCAGCATTTT. Translating gives CASSYGGLSNQPQHF.

The chain joins TRBV11-1 to TRBJ1-1; D may be TRBD1 (5 bases). The germline V and J ends were trimmed by 5 bases and 1 base, with 11 bases remaining between them. Looked up from germline, CDR1 is SGHAT and CDR2 is FQDESV (reference sequence). The CDR3 runs 14 residues. The CDR3 sequence is CASSPTEKNTEAFF. The CDR3, as DNA: TGTGCCAGCAGCCCGACAGAGAAGAACACTGAAGCTTTCTTT.

This chain connects TRBV18 to TRBJ2-7; no definite D call. Germline CDR1 and CDR2: KGHSH and LQKENI. V was pared by 5 bases and J by 3 bases, with 8 bases between. This CDR3 comprises 12 residues. The CDR3 reads CASSEYGYEQYF. CDR3 DNA: TGTGCCAGCTCAGAGTATGGCTACGAGCAGTACTTC.

As regards this clonotype: Given a much more abundant clone one base away, this may be a read error. The chain carries TRBV6-5 and TRBJ2-7, with D hard to call. The CDR3 covers 15 residues. Germline V gene lookup returns CDR1 MNHEY and CDR2 SVGAGI. The CDR3 bases are TGTGCCAGCAGTTACCTGCCATCCCCTACCTACAAGCAGTACTTC. As protein: CASSYLPSPTYKQYF.

The chain joins TRBV5-1 to TRBJ2-7; 11 positions agree with TRBD1. The germline V gene has CDR1 SGHRS and CDR2 YFSETQ. Trimming removed 6 bases from V and 1 base from J; junction bases left unmatched: 3. The CDR3 totals 14 residues. The CDR3 here is CASTGTGGSYEQYF. In DNA form, the CDR3 reads TGCGCCAGCACCGGGACAGGGGGTTCCTACGAGCAGTACTTC. The full variable domain, completed using reference TRBV5-1 and TRBJ2-7, is KAGVTQTPRYLIKTRGQQVTLSCSPISGHRSVSWYQQTPGQGLQFLFEYFSETQRNKGNFPGRFSGRQFSNSRSEMNVSTLELGDSALYLCASTGTGGSYEQYFGPGTRLTVT.

With respect to this clonotype: Germline is not matched at one junction end, which may reflect a read error. This sequence joins TRBV5-4 and TRBJ2-6; TRBD1 matches at 8 bases. Germline assignment: CDR1 SGHNT and CDR2 YYREEE (reference sequence). This CDR3 contains 18 residues. Written as DNA, the CDR3 is TGCGCCAGCAGCCAAGAAGAGTACAGGGGGATTGGGGCCAACGTCCTGACTTTC. It encodes CASSQEEYRGIGANVLTF. The full variable domain, its missing parts supplied by reference TRBV5-4 and TRBJ2-6, is ETGVTQSPTHLIKTRGQQVTLRCSSQSGHNTVSWYQQALGQGPQFIFQYYREEENGRGNFPPRFSGLQFPNYSSELNVNALELDDSALYLCASSQEEYRGIGANVLTFGAGSRLTVL.

The genes are TRBV20-1 and TRBJ2-5, with D tentatively TRBD1 (6 bases). This CDR3 has 14 residues. Trimming took off 6 bases at V and 5 bases at J, with 19 bases between the two ends. Germline V gene sequence: CDR1 DFQATT, CDR2 SNEGSKA (reference sequence). The CDR3 reads CSAEITGSGETQYF. The CDR3 DNA reads TGCAGTGCAGAGATAACAGGGTCGGGGGAGACCCAGTACTTC.

This clonotype occurred a few times. V is TRBV7-2 and J is TRBJ2-5, with D maybe TRBD1 (5 bases). CDR1 is SGHTA, CDR2 FQGNSA, per germline. V lost 2 bases to trimming and J lost 2 bases, with 6 bases between them. This CDR3 has 13 amino acids. The DNA of the CDR3 is TGTGCCAGCAGCTTAAGACAGCAAGAGACCCAGTACTTC. It codes for CASSLRQQETQYF.

The chain has TRBV24-1 and TRBJ2-1; possible D gene TRBD2, 6 bases. Per germline, CDR1 KGHDR and CDR2 SFDVKD. The CDR3 is 11 amino acids. V was clipped by 8 bases and J by 7 bases, with 8 bases between them. The CDR3 bases are TGTGCCACCACGGAGGGGAATGAGCAGTTCTTC. Translation gives CATTEGNEQFF.